The TCR beta chain described here comes from a study of T cell responses to AZD1222 COVID-19 vaccine. Clones were read by immunoSEQ multiplex PCR, and TCRdb kept only the in-frame ones, dropping some. This table has about 84,000 clones, 70% to 90% appearing once. The germline V gene has CDR1 SGDLS and CDR2 YYNGEE. CDR3 size: 13 residues. V was pared by 6 bases and J by 9 bases, with 7 bases of the junction left unmatched. Study-wide findings and caveats: The study found Spike-specific TCR breadth and depth rose after two AZD1222 doses. In the spike-specific TCR repertoire, nearly half reportedly target unmutated variant regions.

Notes on this clone: What it binds is not known.

This sample comprised peripheral blood, obtained on day 0 of AZD1222 vaccination. V and J are TRBV9 and TRBJ2-1; 9 nucleotides match TRBD1. The clonotype was recovered from an adult in good health. In DNA, the CDR3 is TGTGCCAGCACCCCTGGACAGGGGACTGAGCAGTTCTTC. Translation: CASTPGQGTEQFF.